The rows below give T cell receptor beta chains drawn from one sample of a study of regulatory T cells in long-lasting Graves disease. TCRdb ran MiXCR on the multiplex PCR reads and lists one entry per CDR3 protein. The table has some 430,000 distinct CDR3 sequences, under 25% seen once. Sequencing used peripheral blood mononuclear cells (PBMCs), obtained when the disease was refractory, from a patient treated with antithyroid drugs. The receptors here all came from a female donor with Graves disease. The CDR3 runs from the conserved cysteine through the conserved F or W. A D gene is named only where the DNA matches it firmly. Expanded clones are given a class, and other clones once, few, many or no size at all.

clone_size: once; j_call: TRBJ2-4; v_call: TRBV10-3; d_call: -; cdr3_aa: CAISPLGMESKNIQYF; cdr3_nt: TGTGCCATCAGCCCCCTGGGGATGGAGTCCAAAAACATTCAGTACTTC
clone_size: -; j_call: TRBJ2-4; v_call: TRBV5-4; d_call: -; cdr3_aa: CASSLFGDIHFQYF; cdr3_nt: TGTGCCAGCAGCTTGTTTGGGGACATACACTTTCAGTACTTC
clone_size: many; j_call: TRBJ1-5; v_call: TRBV28; d_call: -; cdr3_aa: CASSAGTPLAAQPQHF; cdr3_nt: TGTGCCAGCAGTGCCGGGACACCTCTAGCGGCTCAGCCCCAGCATTTT
clone_size: many; j_call: TRBJ1-6; v_call: TRBV27; d_call: -; cdr3_aa: CASTLSRSGSPLHF; cdr3_nt: TGTGCCAGCACCCTCTCTCGGAGTGGTTCACCCCTCCACTTT
clone_size: -; j_call: TRBJ2-5; v_call: TRBV20-1; d_call: -; cdr3_aa: CSARDTSFPRETQYF; cdr3_nt: TGCAGTGCTAGAGATACTAGCTTCCCCAGAGAGACCCAGTACTTC
clone_size: -; j_call: TRBJ1-2; v_call: TRBV5-1; d_call: -; cdr3_aa: CASSFEENYGYTF; cdr3_nt: TGCGCCAGCAGCTTCGAGGAGAACTATGGCTACACCTTC
clone_size: many; j_call: TRBJ2-7; v_call: TRBV28; d_call: -; cdr3_aa: CASEGEGVEQYF; cdr3_nt: TGTGCCAGCGAGGGAGAGGGTGTCGAGCAGTACTTC
clone_size: -; j_call: TRBJ2-7; v_call: TRBV19; d_call: -; cdr3_aa: CASTEGHTSNYEQYF; cdr3_nt: TGTGCCAGTACGGAGGGACATACATCTAACTACGAGCAGTACTTC
clone_size: -; j_call: TRBJ1-2; v_call: TRBV29-1; d_call: TRBD1; cdr3_aa: CSVGWTGAYGYTF; cdr3_nt: TGCAGCGTTGGCTGGACAGGGGCGTATGGCTACACCTTC
clone_size: -; j_call: TRBJ1-5; v_call: TRBV7-8; d_call: -; cdr3_aa: CASSLVEVVQPQHF; cdr3_nt: TGTGCCAGCAGCTTAGTGGAGGTGGTTCAGCCCCAGCATTTT
clone_size: many; j_call: TRBJ2-1; v_call: TRBV5-1; d_call: -; cdr3_aa: CASSSSGNEQFF; cdr3_nt: TGCGCCAGCAGCTCCTCGGGCAATGAGCAGTTCTTC
clone_size: -; j_call: TRBJ2-5; v_call: TRBV7-9; d_call: -; cdr3_aa: CASSSDMDQETQYF; cdr3_nt: TGTGCCAGCAGCTCGGACATGGACCAAGAGACCCAGTACTTC
clone_size: many; j_call: TRBJ1-1; v_call: TRBV12-3/TRBV12-4; d_call: -; cdr3_aa: CASSLRTFNTEAFF; cdr3_nt: TGTGCCAGCAGTTTAAGGACATTCAACACTGAAGCTTTCTTT
clone_size: -; j_call: TRBJ2-5; v_call: TRBV19; d_call: TRBD2; cdr3_aa: CASSTPTSGRTKTQYF; cdr3_nt: TGTGCCAGTAGTACGCCGACTAGCGGGAGAACAAAGACCCAGTACTTC
clone_size: few; j_call: TRBJ1-5; v_call: TRBV20-1; d_call: -; cdr3_aa: CSARVDTARNQPQHF; cdr3_nt: TGCAGTGCTAGAGTGGACACGGCGAGGAATCAGCCCCAGCATTTT
clone_size: many; j_call: TRBJ1-4; v_call: TRBV7-2; d_call: -; cdr3_aa: CASSRTRGGTFEKLFF; cdr3_nt: TGTGCCAGCAGCCGAACTAGGGGGGGGACGTTCGAAAAACTGTTTTTT
clone_size: few; j_call: TRBJ1-4; v_call: TRBV20-1; d_call: -; cdr3_aa: CSASGWDLRNEKLFF; cdr3_nt: TGCAGTGCCTCGGGTTGGGACCTCCGGAATGAAAAACTGTTTTTT
clone_size: -; j_call: TRBJ1-5; v_call: TRBV5-1; d_call: -; cdr3_aa: CASSLELDQPQHF; cdr3_nt: TGCGCCAGCAGCCTGGAATTAGATCAGCCCCAGCATTTT
clone_size: -; j_call: TRBJ1-2; v_call: TRBV5-1; d_call: -; cdr3_aa: CASSLDVEANYGYTF; cdr3_nt: TGCGCCAGCAGCTTGGATGTAGAAGCTAACTATGGCTACACCTTC
clone_size: many; j_call: TRBJ1-4; v_call: TRBV12-3/TRBV12-4; d_call: -; cdr3_aa: CASSLFVQLNEKLFF; cdr3_nt: TGTGCCAGCAGTTTGTTCGTACAGCTTAATGAAAAACTGTTTTTT
clone_size: many; j_call: TRBJ2-5; v_call: TRBV3-1; d_call: -; cdr3_aa: CASSQVQGYETQYF; cdr3_nt: TGTGCCAGCAGCCAAGTGCAGGGCTACGAGACCCAGTACTTC
clone_size: -; j_call: TRBJ1-6; v_call: TRBV3-1; d_call: -; cdr3_aa: CASSQASRGARLASPLHF; cdr3_nt: TGTGCCAGCAGCCAAGCGAGTCGAGGGGCGCGGTTAGCTTCACCCCTCCACTTT
clone_size: many; j_call: TRBJ1-2; v_call: TRBV11-2; d_call: -; cdr3_aa: CASRRGSPNYGYTF; cdr3_nt: TGTGCCAGCAGGAGGGGGTCGCCTAACTATGGCTACACCTTC
clone_size: few; j_call: TRBJ2-7; v_call: TRBV2; d_call: TRBD2; cdr3_aa: CASILGSGTRTHEQYF; cdr3_nt: TGTGCCAGCATTTTAGGGTCGGGGACTAGAACCCACGAGCAGTACTTC
clone_size: many; j_call: TRBJ1-5; v_call: TRBV28; d_call: -; cdr3_aa: CASRGVVNSNQPQHF; cdr3_nt: TGTGCCAGCAGGGGAGTTGTTAATAGCAATCAGCCCCAGCATTTT
clone_size: many; j_call: TRBJ2-5; v_call: TRBV7-2; d_call: TRBD2; cdr3_aa: CASSLTTSGRGSVYQETQYF; cdr3_nt: TGTGCCAGCAGCTTAACCACTAGCGGGAGGGGTTCGGTGTACCAAGAGACCCAGTACTTC
clone_size: -; j_call: TRBJ2-2; v_call: TRBV7-9; d_call: TRBD1; cdr3_aa: CASSSTGVGLTGELFF; cdr3_nt: TGTGCCAGCAGCTCAACAGGGGTCGGCCTCACCGGGGAGCTGTTTTTT
clone_size: -; j_call: TRBJ1-1; v_call: TRBV19; d_call: TRBD1; cdr3_aa: CASSIGRGRNTEAFF; cdr3_nt: TGTGCCAGTAGTATCGGAAGGGGGCGAAACACTGAAGCTTTCTTT
clone_size: many; j_call: TRBJ2-7; v_call: TRBV6-5; d_call: -; cdr3_aa: CASSYSIVQSGAYEQYF; cdr3_nt: TGTGCCAGCAGTTACTCGATCGTTCAGAGTGGGGCTTACGAGCAGTACTTC
clone_size: -; j_call: TRBJ1-1; v_call: TRBV6-5; d_call: -; cdr3_aa: CTSSYTPGGYTEAFF; cdr3_nt: TGTACCAGCAGTTACACTCCGGGGGGTTACACTGAAGCTTTCTTT
clone_size: many; j_call: TRBJ1-1; v_call: TRBV12-3/TRBV12-4; d_call: -; cdr3_aa: CASTYGELDTEAFF; cdr3_nt: TGTGCCAGCACCTACGGGGAGCTCGACACTGAAGCTTTCTTT
clone_size: few; j_call: TRBJ2-7; v_call: TRBV28; d_call: -; cdr3_aa: CAIRDSSSYEQYF; cdr3_nt: TGTGCCATCCGGGACTCTAGCTCCTACGAGCAGTACTTC
clone_size: many; j_call: TRBJ1-1; v_call: TRBV12-3/TRBV12-4; d_call: -; cdr3_aa: CASNRWGTEAFF; cdr3_nt: TGTGCCAGCAATAGGTGGGGCACTGAAGCTTTCTTT
clone_size: -; j_call: TRBJ1-1; v_call: TRBV12-5; d_call: -; cdr3_aa: CASGFNANTEAFF; cdr3_nt: TGTGCTAGTGGTTTCAATGCGAACACTGAAGCTTTCTTT
clone_size: many; j_call: TRBJ1-2; v_call: TRBV11-1; d_call: -; cdr3_aa: CASSYPPPGNYGYTF; cdr3_nt: TGTGCCAGCAGCTATCCCCCACCGGGTAACTATGGCTACACCTTC
clone_size: many; j_call: TRBJ1-5; v_call: TRBV6-5; d_call: -; cdr3_aa: CASSSGANQPQHF; cdr3_nt: TGTGCCAGCAGTTCGGGTGCCAATCAGCCCCAGCATTTT